A single sample is the source of the 13 T cell receptor beta chains below, sequenced in a study of blood T cell repertoires in COVID-19. The data were produced by immunoSEQ multiplex PCR, yet TCRdb's version contains in-frame clones alone and is incomplete. The sample carries a few hundred thousand clones, about 90% recorded once. Source material: PBMCs or T cells enriched from blood (not recorded which). These receptors were taken from a woman in her 30s who had recovered from COVID-19.

The rearrangement joins TRBV2 to TRBJ1-6; 9 nucleotides line up with TRBD1. The V segment lost 6 bases and the J segment 5 bases; nucleotides outside the gene matches: 5. The CDR3 runs 15 residues. The V gene's germline CDR1 is SNHLY and CDR2 FYNNEI. The CDR3 loop reads CASRGGTGNNSPLHF. Written as DNA, the CDR3 is TGTGCCAGCAGGGGGGGGACAGGGAATAATTCACCCCTCCACTTT.

Details on this clone: Its ends do not fully match the called genes, so a read error is possible. The chain is built from TRBV2 and TRBJ2-7; 9 bases are shared with TRBD1. The CDR3 length is 12 residues. Germline CDR1 is SNHLY and CDR2 is FYNNEI. The CDR3 spells CASSSPGQGICF. DNA of the CDR3: TGTGCCAGCAGTTCACCGGGACAGGGTATCTGCTTC.

V and J are TRBV11-2 and TRBJ2-3; D possibly corresponds to TRBD1 (5 bases). The germline CDR1 and CDR2 sequences are SGHAT and FQNNGV. This CDR3 region has 15 residues. Trimming left V 3 bases short and J 0 bases short, with 10 bases between. CDR3 sequence: CASSFQGTSTDTQYF. DNA for the CDR3: TGTGCCAGCAGCTTTCAGGGAACTAGCACAGATACGCAGTATTTT. The full variable domain, completed using reference TRBV11-2 and TRBJ2-3, is EAGVAQSPRYKIIEKRQSVAFWCNPISGHATLYWYQQILGQGPKLLIQFQNNGVVDDSQLPKDRFSAERLKGVDSTLKIQPAKLEDSAVYLCASSFQGTSTDTQYFGPGTRLTVL.

This chain links TRBV19 with TRBJ1-5, with 7 bases that match TRBD1. Germline CDR1 is LNHDA and CDR2 is SQIVND (reference sequence). Trimming cost V 6 bases and J 8 bases; bases outside gene matches: 10. CDR3 length: 14 amino acids. The CDR3 DNA is TGTGCCAGTAGGTACAGGGGACTGGGAAAGCCCCAGCATTTT. Translated: CASRYRGLGKPQHF. The whole variable domain, remainder taken from reference TRBV19 and TRBJ1-5, is DGGITQSPKYLFRKEGQNVTLSCEQNLNHDAMYWYRQDPGQGLRLIYYSQIVNDFQKGDIAEGYSVSREKKESFPLTVTSAQKNPTAFYLCASRYRGLGKPQHFGDGTRLSIL.

This chain joins TRBV10-3 and TRBJ1-1; tentative D call: TRBD1 (5 bases). Germline V gene lookup returns CDR1 ENHRY and CDR2 SYGVKD. V lost 0 bases and J lost 6, with 11 bases in between. This CDR3 has 14 amino acids. In DNA form, the CDR3 reads TGTGCCATCAGTGAGTCGATGGGGCAGGCTGAAGCTTTCTTT. The encoded protein is CAISESMGQAEAFF.

The V gene is TRBV5-1, the J gene TRBJ1-3, with D unclear. This CDR3 has 16 amino acids. Trimming left V 3 bases short and J 0 bases short, with 13 bases between. Germline assignment: CDR1 SGHRS and CDR2 YFSETQ. The CDR3 region has the DNA TGCGCCAGCAGCTGGGAGCCGGGGAGCTCTGGAAACACCATATATTTT. Translating it yields CASSWEPGSSGNTIYF.

This chain uses TRBV27 with TRBJ1-2, with D possibly matching TRBD1 (5 bases). CDR1 is MNHEY, CDR2 SMNVEV, per germline (reference sequence). The V end lost 2 bases, the J end lost 3 bases, and 7 bases lay between the germline ends. The CDR3 is 13 residues long. The CDR3 nucleotides are TGTGCCAGCAGTTTAGCCAGGGACTATGGCTACACCTTC. Translation: CASSLARDYGYTF.

The chain couples TRBV9 to TRBJ2-3; 10 nucleotides match TRBD2. This CDR3 comprises 16 residues. J gave up 4 bases and V 0 bases, and 5 bases lay outside the gene matches. Per the germline V gene, CDR1 is SGDLS and CDR2 is YYNGEE. The CDR3 here is CASSVGAGGLADTQYF. The DNA of the CDR3 is TGTGCCAGCAGCGTAGGAGCGGGGGGGCTAGCAGATACGCAGTATTTT.

J is TRBJ2-7 and V is TRBV29-1; D gene uncertain. The V gene lost 1 base and the J gene lost 0 bases, with 19 bases spanning the gap. This CDR3 contains 17 residues. Germline lookup yields CDR1 SQVTM and CDR2 ANQGSEA. CDR3 DNA: TGCAGCGTTGAAGGGGTCTTTGGAGCTGCAAGCTCCTACGAGCAGTACTTC. Translating it yields CSVEGVFGAASSYEQYF.

The sample holds one count of this clone. The J gene is TRBJ2-1, the V gene TRBV15, with 8 bases fitting TRBD1. Germline loops: CDR1 LNHNV, CDR2 YYDKDF (reference sequence). This CDR3 has 14 residues. With V trimmed by 1 base and J by 7 bases, 3 bases remained unmatched. CDR3 nucleotides: TGTGCCACCAGCAGAGCGGACAGGGCGAATGAGCAGTTCTTC. It translates to CATSRADRANEQFF.

The chain is built from TRBV28 and TRBJ2-5; 7 nucleotides match TRBD1. This CDR3 is built from 14 residues. Per the germline V gene, CDR1 is MDHEN and CDR2 is SYDVKM. The V gene end was trimmed by 5 bases and the J gene end by 1 base; junction bases not matched to a gene: 4. CDR3 sequence (DNA): TGTGCCAGCAGTAGACGGGACAGCCAAGAGACCCAGTACTTC. It specifies CASSRRDSQETQYF.

The DNA of the CDR3 is TGTGCCGCCGCCTTCGGTAACACTGAAGCTTTCTTT. This gives the protein CAAAFGNTEAFF. J is TRBJ1-1 and V is TRBV24-1; no reliable D call. CDR1 is KGHDR and CDR2 is SFDVKD in the germline V gene. V lost 12 bases and J 2 bases, leaving 12 bases between the germline ends. The CDR3 has 12 amino acids.

The gene calls are TRBV10-3 and TRBJ1-2; D might be TRBD1 (6 bases). V shed 6 bases and J shed 0 bases, with 17 bases lying between them. The CDR3 has 16 amino acids. The V gene's germline CDR1 is ENHRY and CDR2 SYGVKD. CDR3 region: CAIRDEQGYSNYGYTF. The CDR3, as DNA: TGTGCCATCAGGGATGAACAGGGCTACTCTAACTATGGCTACACCTTC.